These 21 T cell receptor beta chains share one sample of origin, sequenced in a study of breast tumors, draining lymph nodes, adjacent tissues. The lymph nodes were axillary draining lymph nodes from breast cancer patients. Each CDR3 protein is one row after TCRdb ran MiXCR on the multiplex PCR reads. Counted here are 200,000 to 250,000 distinct CDR3 sequences, less than 35% occurring once; the ten biggest clones make up over 3.5%. Sequencing was performed on axillary lymph node tissue. The receptors stem from a female donor with breast cancer. Some clones in this sample may be carry-over from other donors' samples.

This clonotype was observed a few times. A much larger clone is a single base away; this may be a read error. V gene TRBV5-1 combines with J gene TRBJ2-1; 7 bases fit TRBD2. CDR1 and CDR2 from the germline V gene are SGHRS and YFSETQ. The trim removed 0 bases at V and 7 bases at J, leaving 10 bases unmatched. The CDR3 runs to 16 residues. The CDR3 spells CASSLAVGGSGNEQFF. Written as DNA, the CDR3 is TGCGCCAGCAGCTTGGCCGTAGGCGGGAGCGGGAATGAGCAGTTCTTC.

The table lists this clonotype with many counts. The rearrangement joins TRBV2 to TRBJ2-3; D might be TRBD2 (6 bases). Germline lookup yields CDR1 SNHLY and CDR2 FYNNEI. The V end was cut by 10 bases, the J end by 5 bases, with 25 bases between. There are 16 residues in the CDR3. The CDR3, as DNA: TGTGCCACCAGCTCGGGAGCCGGGAGTGGGTTAGATACGCAGTATTTT. Protein product: CATSSGAGSGLDTQYF.

This chain links TRBV7-3 with TRBJ1-5; weak D call: TRBD1 (5 bases). Trimming pared 8 bases from V and 4 bases from J, leaving 21 bases between. The CDR3 sequence is 16 residues long. Looked up from germline, CDR1 is SGHTA and CDR2 is FQGTGA. DNA for the CDR3: TGTGCCAGCGGGTACCGGGGGGGTTTCGGGAATCAGCCCCAGCATTTT. Translated: CASGYRGGFGNQPQHF. The whole variable domain, remainder taken from reference TRBV7-3 and TRBJ1-5, is GAGVSQTPSNKVTEKGKYVELRCDPISGHTALYWYRQSLGQGPEFLIYFQGTGAADDSGLPNDRFFAVRPEGSVSTLKIQRTERGDSAVYLCASGYRGGFGNQPQHFGDGTRLSIL.

This clonotype has a count of ten or more. CDR3 DNA: TGTGCCAGCAGTGCGGGACAGGGGGGTGAGCAGTTCTTC. This gives the protein CASSAGQGGEQFF. The V call is TRBV6-6, the J call TRBJ2-1; TRBD1 aligns across 11 bases. V lost 5 bases and J lost 9; bases outside the gene matches: 3. The germline CDR1 and CDR2 sequences are MNHNY and SVGAGI (reference sequence). The CDR3 consists of 13 residues.

The V and J genes are TRBV4-3 and TRBJ1-3; perhaps TRBD1 as D (6 bases). V dropped 8 bases and J dropped 9 bases, with 8 bases sitting between them. CDR3 length: 10 amino acids. Germline CDR1 LGHNA, CDR2 YSLEER. The CDR3 DNA reads as TGCGCCAGCGGGGGCAGCACCATATATTTT. Amino acids: CASGGSTIYF.

To note about this clonotype: A read error may explain this, as a much larger clone is one base away. The chain combines TRBV5-1 with TRBJ2-1, with a tentative D call TRBD1 (6 bases). The germline CDR1 and CDR2 sequences are SGHRS and YFSETQ. The CDR3 has 13 amino acids. CDR3: CASSLPGVSEQFF. The CDR3, as DNA: TGTGCCAGCAGCCTGCCAGGGGTGAGTGAGCAGTTCTTC. Looking up the rest from reference TRBV5-1 and TRBJ2-1 gives the full variable domain: KAGVTQTPRYLIKTRGQQVTLSCSPISGHRSVSWYQQTPGQGLQFLFEYFSETQRNKGNFPGRFSGRQFSNSRSEMNVSTLELGDSALYLCASSLPGVSEQFFGPGTRLTVL.

The CDR3 is CASSELGQSSYEQYF. The CDR3 DNA reads TGTGCCAGCAGTGAATTGGGACAGAGCTCCTACGAGCAGTACTTC. This chain uses TRBV6-1 with TRBJ2-7; TRBD1 agrees at 7 bases. Germline V lookup: CDR1 MNHNS, CDR2 SASEGT. CDR3 length equals 15 residues. J was trimmed by 0 bases and V by 2 bases; bases with no gene match: 4.

This clonotype showed up just a few times. A much larger clone lies a single base off, so this may be a read error. V usage is TRBV12-3 or TRBV12-4 and J usage is TRBJ2-7; no firm D call. The CDR3 sequence is 12 residues long. CDR3 in amino acids: CVSSLKGYEQYF. The CDR3 region has the DNA TGTGTCAGCAGTTTAAAAGGCTACGAGCAGTACTTC.

The V call is TRBV20-1, the J call TRBJ1-4; D unclear. Trimming left V 5 bases short and J 7 bases short, with 8 bases between. The CDR3 has 11 residues. Germline-derived CDR1 and CDR2 are DFQATT and SNEGSKA (reference sequence). Written as DNA, the CDR3 is TGCAGTGCTTCTCCGGGTGAAAAACTGTTTTTT. Its translation is CSASPGEKLFF.

The chain carries TRBV9 and TRBJ2-3; D might be TRBD2 (5 bases). The V and J ends lost 5 bases and 1 base respectively, with 14 bases between them. CDR3 length: 15 residues. Germline V lookup: CDR1 SGDLS, CDR2 YYNGEE. The CDR3 region is CASRPLEGGTDTQYF. In DNA, the CDR3 is TGTGCCAGCAGACCACTAGAGGGTGGCACAGATACGCAGTATTTT.

There are many counts of this clonotype. This chain's CDR3 is CASMYRVTSYEQYF. CDR3 in DNA: TGTGCCAGCATGTACAGGGTCACCTCCTACGAGCAGTACTTC. This chain connects TRBV2 to TRBJ2-7; D is perhaps TRBD1 (6 bases). The CDR3 extends over 14 amino acids. The V gene lost 7 bases and the J gene lost 0 bases, with 13 bases spanning the gap. Germline assignment: CDR1 SNHLY and CDR2 FYNNEI.

This clonotype was counted at least ten times. This chain uses TRBV11-2 with TRBJ2-3; no definite D call. Germline V gene lookup returns CDR1 SGHAT and CDR2 FQNNGV. V shed 1 base and J shed 6 bases, with 11 bases lying between them. The CDR3 runs to 14 residues. The CDR3 reads CASSLAVAADTQYF. Here the CDR3 DNA reads TGTGCCAGCAGCTTAGCGGTCGCGGCGGATACGCAGTATTTT.

This clonotype has a count of ten or more. This chain uses TRBV29-1 with TRBJ2-3; perhaps D is TRBD1 or TRBD2 (5 bases each). This CDR3 contains 14 residues. The germline CDR1 and CDR2 sequences are SQVTM and ANQGSEA. V gave up 7 bases and J gave up 3 bases, with 17 bases separating them. The CDR3 region has the DNA TGCAGCGCTCCCCTGGGGGTGAGGACAGATACGCAGTATTTT. Its translation: CSAPLGVRTDTQYF.

Many counts were recorded for this clonotype. CDR3 coding DNA: TGTGCCAGCAGCCACCAGACAATCCAAGAGACCCAGTACTTC. This codes for CASSHQTIQETQYF. This chain uses TRBV14 with TRBJ2-5; D gene uncertain. This CDR3 spans 14 amino acids. The V and J ends lost 3 bases and 1 base respectively, with 9 bases between them. The germline CDR1 and CDR2 sequences are SGHDN and FVKESK.

To note about this clonotype: The germline gene is not matched at one end of the junction; a read error may be the cause. The chain couples TRBV11-2 to TRBJ1-3, with TRBD1 as a possible D gene (5 bases). Germline V gene data show CDR1 as SGHAT and CDR2 as FQNNGV. The CDR3 is 16 amino acids. The CDR3 sequence is CASRLGEGSYGYTLYF. For the CDR3, the DNA is TGTGCCAGCAGACTGGGGGAGGGGAGTTATGGCTACACCTTATATTTT.

As to this clonotype: An end of the junction does not agree with germline; a read error may underlie this. This chain joins TRBV12-3 or TRBV12-4 and TRBJ2-2; 12 positions agree with TRBD2. This CDR3 contains 16 residues. The CDR3 spells CTSSSGTSGFTGELFF. The CDR3, as DNA: TGTACCAGCAGTTCCGGGACTAGCGGGTTCACCGGGGAGCTGTTTTTC.

The DNA of the CDR3 is TGTGCCTGGAGTAGGAATAGCGGGACAACCTCCTACGAGCAGTACTTC. It translates to CAWSRNSGTTSYEQYF. The V and J genes are TRBV30 and TRBJ2-7; the match to TRBD2 covers 8 bases. Trimming at V came to 2 bases and at J to 0 bases, leaving 9 bases not matched to a gene. Looked up from germline, CDR1 is GTSNPN and CDR2 is SVGIG (reference sequence). There are 16 residues in the CDR3.

This clonotype occurred many times. V is TRBV6-4 and J is TRBJ2-6; D unclear. CDR1 and CDR2 (germline): MRHNA, SNTAGT. The CDR3 length is 18 residues. Trimming removed 0 bases from V and 0 bases from J, with 12 bases in between. The CDR3 DNA follows: TGTGCCAGCAGTGACTCGAGTCTTGGGCTCTCTGGGGCCAACGTCCTGACTTTC. This codes for CASSDSSLGLSGANVLTF.

This clonotype was recorded at least ten times. The chain couples TRBV19 to TRBJ2-3, with TRBD1 matching over 10 bases. The CDR3 runs 15 residues. Germline assignment: CDR1 LNHDA and CDR2 SQIVND (reference sequence). Trimming removed 4 bases from V and 4 bases from J; junction bases left unmatched: 5. In DNA form, the CDR3 reads TGTGCCAGTAGTACCACGACAGGGGGCGCAGATACGCAGTATTTT. It yields the protein CASSTTTGGADTQYF.

This clonotype was counted many times. The rearrangement links TRBV12-3 or TRBV12-4 to TRBJ2-2; TRBD2 agrees at 11 bases. The CDR3 consists of 16 residues. Losses at the gene ends were 7 bases for V and 4 bases for J; bases not matched to a gene: 8. CDR3 amino acids: CASTSSGRAGTGELFF. CDR3 in DNA: TGTGCCAGCACTAGTAGCGGGAGGGCCGGCACCGGGGAGCTGTTTTTT.

A single count supports this clonotype. This chain joins TRBV7-3 and TRBJ2-7, with 8 positions matching TRBD2. CDR1 and CDR2 from the germline V gene are SGHTA and FQGTGA. V shed 2 bases, J shed 6 bases, and the junction held 12 bases outside the gene matches. This CDR3 comprises 16 residues. The CDR3 protein is CASSLGGVAGTGEQYF. CDR3 sequence (DNA): TGTGCCAGCAGCTTAGGGGGGGTAGCGGGGACGGGCGAGCAGTACTTC.